One T cell receptor beta chain is described in this entry. The count of this clone is one. The antigen this receptor binds is unknown. Base qualities were left out, and no much larger clone turns up one base away. From V the trimming removes 2 bases and from J it removes 4 bases, while the gene matches leave 6 bases of the junction unaccounted for. As encoded in the germline V gene, CDR1 is SGHTA while CDR2 is FQGTGA. Including the terminal cysteine and phenylalanine, the CDR3 comprises 16 residues. Only CDR3 DNA is held: 48 bases, read in frame from base 1. The entry originates in a study of T cell changes during pregnancy in multiple sclerosis (dated by TCRdb to the late 2010s). For context, the study as a whole: In women with multiple sclerosis, the researchers looked at how the T cell repertoire shifted as pregnancy progressed.

Library generation was performed with the immunoSEQ multiplex PCR assay. TCRdb took this table from immuneACCESS and kept in-frame rearrangements with V and J called. Such tables lack part of the clones; where checked against another copy, unresolved V genes explain under half of the gap, and the rest is unexplained. Within this sample are some 47,000 clones, with approximately 96% of them counted one time only. The top ten clones comprise over 0.8% of the sample. This receptor chain uses TRBV7-3 and TRBJ2-2, with 8 bases matching TRBD2. The starting material was peripheral blood, obtained in the second trimester of pregnancy. The receptor was isolated from a female donor with multiple sclerosis, enrolled in a pregnancy study. The CDR3 region has the sequence CASSLFGTRATGELFF. The bases read TGTGCCAGCAGCTTATTTGGGACTAGGGCCACCGGGGAGCTGTTTTTT.